Below, 6 T cell receptor beta chains from the same sample are listed, as sequenced in a study of T cell repertoires in cytomegalovirus infection. TCRdb ran MiXCR on the reads and lists one entry per CDR3 protein. The table records some 300,000 distinct CDR3 sequences, roughly an eighth of them present only once. Specimen: PBMCs. The receptors come from a human donor in good health (CMV status not recorded). Some clones in this sample may be carry-over from other donors' samples.

This clonotype was recorded at least ten times. The gene calls are TRBV7-3 and TRBJ1-2; D is ambiguous. Germline CDR1 reads SGHTA; CDR2 reads FQGTGA. The CDR3 is 12 residues long. With 3 bases removed from V and 7 bases from J, the gap between germline ends came to 9 bases. In DNA, the CDR3 is TGTGCCAGCAGCTTCCCCAACGGTGGCTACACCTTC. Its translation is CASSFPNGGYTF.

There are a few counts of this clonotype. The CDR3 sequence is CASSPTSDQPQHF. CDR3 DNA sequence: TGTGCCAGCAGCCCCACCTCCGATCAGCCCCAGCATTTT. The V and J genes are TRBV7-3 and TRBJ1-5, with D unresolved. CDR1 SGHTA and CDR2 FQGTGA come from the germline V gene. The V gene lost 5 bases and the J gene lost 5 bases, with 10 bases spanning the gap. The CDR3 totals 13 residues.

The rearrangement uses TRBV29-1 and TRBJ2-1, with D unresolved. The CDR3 contains 12 residues. Germline V gene sequence: CDR1 SQVTM, CDR2 ANQGSEA. Trimming shortened V by 2 bases and J by 0 bases, and 2 bases separated the two germline ends. CDR3 DNA: TGCAGCGTTGAAAACTCCTACAATGAGCAGTTCTTC. This encodes CSVENSYNEQFF.

This rearrangement joins TRBV6-1 to TRBJ1-1; D ambiguous. V lost 2 bases and J 4 bases, leaving 11 bases between the germline ends. Germline CDR1 reads MNHNS; CDR2 reads SASEGT. The CDR3 extends over 14 amino acids. The CDR3 protein is CASSETSGVTEAFF. The CDR3 region has the DNA TGTGCCAGCAGTGAAACCTCCGGGGTCACTGAAGCTTTCTTT.

The CDR3 spells CSVESRGTQETQYF. CDR3 in DNA: TGCAGCGTTGAGTCGAGGGGGACCCAAGAGACCCAGTACTTC. V gene TRBV29-1 combines with J gene TRBJ2-5; D possibly corresponds to TRBD1 (6 bases). Trimming removed 3 bases at V and 1 base at J, with 12 bases between. CDR1 is SQVTM, CDR2 ANQGSEA, per germline. The CDR3 runs to 14 residues.

The V and J genes are TRBV7-6 and TRBJ2-7, with a weak D call TRBD2 (8 bases). This CDR3 region has 17 residues. Per germline, CDR1 SGHVS and CDR2 FNYEAQ. Trimming pared 8 bases from V and 6 bases from J, leaving 29 bases between. CDR3 sequence reads: CASGFPGGGTVHSEQYF. Written as DNA, the CDR3 is TGTGCCAGCGGATTCCCGGGGGGGGGGACAGTGCACTCCGAGCAGTACTTC.